Sequencing of this T cell receptor (beta chain) was carried out in a study of blood T cell repertoires in COVID-19. The wider study: Acute and convalescent COVID-19 samples came from the United States, Italy and Spain. T cells, B-cell-depleted T cells, or PBMCs supplied cDNA or gDNA.

This clone showed up many times. Other DNA sequences within the sample encode an identical CDR3. How the authors handled the data: Reference gene primer amplification yielded estimated nucleated cell counts. This table comes from immunoSEQ multiplex PCR, and its TCRdb copy is limited to in-frame clones, with some not included. V and J calls and clone size come straight from that table; D and trimming were deduced from the DNA. Of roughly 430,000 clones listed, roughly 88% are singletons. Participants had their cohort set by participant-reported clinical history. The V and J ends lost 0 bases and 0 bases respectively, with 8 bases between them. In germline, CDR1 is KGHSH, CDR2 LQKENI. The CDR3 runs to 15 residues.

The rearrangement uses TRBV18 and TRBJ1-1, with D possibly matching TRBD1 (6 bases). This TCR was recovered from a woman in her 40s with acute COVID-19. Material: PBMCs or T cells enriched from blood (not recorded which). CDR3 sequence reads: CASSPPDSLNTEAFF. The CDR3 DNA reads TGTGCCAGCTCACCACCGGACAGTTTGAACACTGAAGCTTTCTTT.